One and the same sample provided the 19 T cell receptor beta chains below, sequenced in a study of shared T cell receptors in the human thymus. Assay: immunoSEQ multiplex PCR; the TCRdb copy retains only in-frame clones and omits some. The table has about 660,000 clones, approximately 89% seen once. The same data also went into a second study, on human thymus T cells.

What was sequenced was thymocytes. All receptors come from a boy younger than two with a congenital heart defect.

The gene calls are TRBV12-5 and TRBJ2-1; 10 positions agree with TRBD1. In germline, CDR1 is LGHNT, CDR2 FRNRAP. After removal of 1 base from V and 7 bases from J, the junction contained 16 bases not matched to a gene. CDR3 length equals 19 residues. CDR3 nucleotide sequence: TGTGCTAGTGGTTTGGGGGACAGGGGTTCCAGAGGGTCTGGGAATGAGCAGTTCTTC. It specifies CASGLGDRGSRGSGNEQFF.

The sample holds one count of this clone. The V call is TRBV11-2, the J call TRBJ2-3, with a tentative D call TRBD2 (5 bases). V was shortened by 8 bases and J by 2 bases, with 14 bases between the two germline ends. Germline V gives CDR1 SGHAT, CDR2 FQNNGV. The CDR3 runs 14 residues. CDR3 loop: CASGAPGVTDTQYF. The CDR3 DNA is TGTGCCAGCGGCGCCCCCGGGGTCACAGATACGCAGTATTTT.

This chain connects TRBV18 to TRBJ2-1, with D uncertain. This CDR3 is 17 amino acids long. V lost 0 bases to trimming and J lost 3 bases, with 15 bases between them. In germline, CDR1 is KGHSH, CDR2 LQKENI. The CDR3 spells CASSPPYSPIIYNEQFF. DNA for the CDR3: TGTGCCAGCTCACCACCGTACTCTCCGATAATCTACAATGAGCAGTTCTTC. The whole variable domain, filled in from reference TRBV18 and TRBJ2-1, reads NAGVMQNPRHLVRRRGQEARLRCSPMKGHSHVYWYRQLPEEGLKFMVYLQKENIIDESGMPKERFSAEFPKEGPSILRIQQVVRGDSAAYFCASSPPYSPIIYNEQFFGPGTRLTVL.

CDR3 nucleotides: TGTGCCAGCAGTTACACTAGCGGGAGGGAGAATGAGCAGTTCTTC. Translated: CASSYTSGRENEQFF. V and J are TRBV6-5 and TRBJ2-1, with TRBD2 matching over 13 bases. There are 15 residues in the CDR3. With V trimmed by 2 bases and J by 7 bases, 2 bases remained unmatched. Looked up from germline, CDR1 is MNHEY and CDR2 is SVGAGI.

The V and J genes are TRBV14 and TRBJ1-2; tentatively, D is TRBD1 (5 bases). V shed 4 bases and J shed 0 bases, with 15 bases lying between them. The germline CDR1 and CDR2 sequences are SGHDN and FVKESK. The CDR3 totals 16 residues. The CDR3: CASSRLGGGTNYGYTF. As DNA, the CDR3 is TGTGCCAGCAGCCGCCTTGGGGGGGGAACTAACTATGGCTACACCTTC. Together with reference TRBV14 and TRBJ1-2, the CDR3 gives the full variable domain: EAGVTQFPSHSVIEKGQTVTLRCDPISGHDNLYWYRRVMGKEIKFLLHFVKESKQDESGMPNNRFLAERTGGTYSTLKVQPAELEDSGVYFCASSRLGGGTNYGYTFGSGTRLTVV.

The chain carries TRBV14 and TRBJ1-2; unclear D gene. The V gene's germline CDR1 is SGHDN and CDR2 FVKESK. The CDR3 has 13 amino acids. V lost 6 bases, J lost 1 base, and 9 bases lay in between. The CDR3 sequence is CASSPLINYGYTF. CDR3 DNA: TGTGCCAGCAGTCCTCTAATTAACTATGGCTACACCTTC. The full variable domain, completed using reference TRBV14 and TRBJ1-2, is EAGVTQFPSHSVIEKGQTVTLRCDPISGHDNLYWYRRVMGKEIKFLLHFVKESKQDESGMPNNRFLAERTGGTYSTLKVQPAELEDSGVYFCASSPLINYGYTFGSGTRLTVV.

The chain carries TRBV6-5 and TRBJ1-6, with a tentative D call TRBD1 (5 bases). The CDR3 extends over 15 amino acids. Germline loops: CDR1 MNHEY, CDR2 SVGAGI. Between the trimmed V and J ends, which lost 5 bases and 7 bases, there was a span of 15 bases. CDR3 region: CASSPTTGRNSPLHF. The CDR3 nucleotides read TGTGCCAGCAGTCCCACTACAGGCCGCAATTCACCCCTCCACTTT.

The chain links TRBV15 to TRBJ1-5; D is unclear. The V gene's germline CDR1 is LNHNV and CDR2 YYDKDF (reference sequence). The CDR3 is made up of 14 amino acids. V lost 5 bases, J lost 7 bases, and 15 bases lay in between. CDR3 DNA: TGTGCCACCAGCTCCCGGGGAGGGATCCAGCCCCAGCATTTT. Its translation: CATSSRGGIQPQHF.

CDR3 amino acids: CSSTSGRSSYNEQFF. CDR3 coding DNA: TGCAGCTCGACTAGCGGAAGGTCGTCCTACAATGAGCAGTTCTTC. The chain is built from TRBV29-1 and TRBJ2-1; TRBD2 matches 9 bases. The V gene's germline CDR1 is SQVTM and CDR2 ANQGSEA. With 8 bases clipped from V and 1 base from J, the junction kept 9 bases outside the gene matches. The length of the CDR3 is 15 residues.

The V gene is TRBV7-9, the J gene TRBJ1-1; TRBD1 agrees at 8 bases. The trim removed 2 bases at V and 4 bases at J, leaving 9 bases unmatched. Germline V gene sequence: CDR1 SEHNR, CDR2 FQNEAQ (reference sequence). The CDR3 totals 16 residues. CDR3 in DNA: TGTGCCAGCAGCTTATATCAGTCGACAGGGGCCACTGAAGCTTTCTTT. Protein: CASSLYQSTGATEAFF.

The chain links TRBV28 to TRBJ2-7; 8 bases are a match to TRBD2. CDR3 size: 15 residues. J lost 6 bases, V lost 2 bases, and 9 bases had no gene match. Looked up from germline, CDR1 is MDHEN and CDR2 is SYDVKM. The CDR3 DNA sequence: TGTGCCAGCAGTTTAGTCTACGGGAGGGCCGGCGAGCAGTACTTC. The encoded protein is CASSLVYGRAGEQYF.

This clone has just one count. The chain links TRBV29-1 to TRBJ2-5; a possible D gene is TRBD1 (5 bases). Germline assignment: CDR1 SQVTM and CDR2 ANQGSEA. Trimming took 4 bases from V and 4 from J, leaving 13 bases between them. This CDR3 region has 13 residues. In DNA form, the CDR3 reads TGCAGCGTTGTTACAGGTTTGACAGAGACCCAGTACTTC. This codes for CSVVTGLTETQYF.

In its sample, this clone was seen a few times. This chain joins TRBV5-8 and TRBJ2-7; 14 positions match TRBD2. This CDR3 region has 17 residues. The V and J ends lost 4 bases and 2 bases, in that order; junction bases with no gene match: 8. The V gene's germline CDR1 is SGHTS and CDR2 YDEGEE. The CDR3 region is CASSPRTSGGFPYEQYF. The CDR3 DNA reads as TGTGCCAGCAGCCCCCGGACTAGCGGGGGGTTCCCCTACGAGCAGTACTTC.

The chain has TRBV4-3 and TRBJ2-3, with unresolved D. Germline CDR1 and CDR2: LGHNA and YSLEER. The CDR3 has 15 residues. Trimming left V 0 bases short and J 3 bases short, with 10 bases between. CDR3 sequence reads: CASSQDRRPTDTQYF. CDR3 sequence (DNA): TGCGCCAGCAGCCAAGACCGGAGACCAACAGATACGCAGTATTTT.

CDR3 sequence (DNA): TGCGCCAGCACCACTGGCGGGACAGTGGGCGAGCAGTACTTC. Encoded protein: CASTTGGTVGEQYF. The chain combines TRBV5-1 with TRBJ2-5; D may be TRBD1 (7 bases). The J call may be in error: the DNA end matches TRBJ2-7 better. Germline V CDR1 and CDR2: SGHRS, YFSETQ. This CDR3 is 14 amino acids long.

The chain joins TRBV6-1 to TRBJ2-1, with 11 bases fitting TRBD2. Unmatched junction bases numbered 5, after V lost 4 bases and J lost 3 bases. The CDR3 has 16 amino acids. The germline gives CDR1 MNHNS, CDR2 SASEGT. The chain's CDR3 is CASSGTSGGIYNEQFF. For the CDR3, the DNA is TGTGCCAGCAGTGGCACTAGCGGGGGAATCTACAATGAGCAGTTCTTC.

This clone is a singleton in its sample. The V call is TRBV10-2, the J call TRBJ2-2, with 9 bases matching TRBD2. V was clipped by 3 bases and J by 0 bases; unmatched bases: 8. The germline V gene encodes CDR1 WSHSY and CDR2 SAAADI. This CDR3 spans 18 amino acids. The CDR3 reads CASSEILAGPSNTGELFF. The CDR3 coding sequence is TGCGCCAGCAGTGAAATCCTAGCGGGACCTTCGAACACCGGGGAGCTGTTTTTT.

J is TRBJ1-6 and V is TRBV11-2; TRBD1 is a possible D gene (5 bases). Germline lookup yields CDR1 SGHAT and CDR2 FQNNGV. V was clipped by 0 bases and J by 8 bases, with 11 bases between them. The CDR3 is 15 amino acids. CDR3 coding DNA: TGTGCCAGCAGCTTAGATGAACAGGTTCATTCACCCCTCCACTTT. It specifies CASSLDEQVHSPLHF.

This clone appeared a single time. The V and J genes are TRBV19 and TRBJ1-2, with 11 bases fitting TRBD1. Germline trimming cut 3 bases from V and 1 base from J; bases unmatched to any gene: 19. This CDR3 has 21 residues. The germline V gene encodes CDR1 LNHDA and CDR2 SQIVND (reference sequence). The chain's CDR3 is CASSIWTGGRDVRLFNYGYTF. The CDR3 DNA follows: TGTGCCAGTAGTATCTGGACAGGGGGCAGGGATGTAAGACTTTTTAACTATGGCTACACCTTC.